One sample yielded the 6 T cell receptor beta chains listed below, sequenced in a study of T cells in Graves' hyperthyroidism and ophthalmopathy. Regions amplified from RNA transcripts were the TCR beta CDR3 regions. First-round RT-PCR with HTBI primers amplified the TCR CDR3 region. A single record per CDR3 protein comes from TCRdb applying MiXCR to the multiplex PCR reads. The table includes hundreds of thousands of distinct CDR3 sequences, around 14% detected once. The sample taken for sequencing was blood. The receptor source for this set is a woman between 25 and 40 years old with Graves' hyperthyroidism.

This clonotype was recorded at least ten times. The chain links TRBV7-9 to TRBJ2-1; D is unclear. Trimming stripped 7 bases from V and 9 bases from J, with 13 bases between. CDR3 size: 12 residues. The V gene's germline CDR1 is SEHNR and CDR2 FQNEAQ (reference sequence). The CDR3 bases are TGTGCCAGCAACAATATGGTATCTGAGCAGTTCTTC. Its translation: CASNNMVSEQFF.

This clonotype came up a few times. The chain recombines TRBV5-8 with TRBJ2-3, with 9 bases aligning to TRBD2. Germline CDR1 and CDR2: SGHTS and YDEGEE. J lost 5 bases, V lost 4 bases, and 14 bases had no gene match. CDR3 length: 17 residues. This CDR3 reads CASSPSPLAGGLDTQYF. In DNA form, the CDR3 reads TGTGCCAGCAGCCCGTCCCCTTTGGCGGGAGGGTTAGATACGCAGTATTTT.

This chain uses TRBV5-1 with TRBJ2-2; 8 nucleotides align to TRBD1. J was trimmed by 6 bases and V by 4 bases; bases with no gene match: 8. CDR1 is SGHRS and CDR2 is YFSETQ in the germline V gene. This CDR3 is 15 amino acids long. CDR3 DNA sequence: TGCGCCAGCAGCCGCGACAGGGGATGGTCCGGGGAGCTGTTTTTT. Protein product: CASSRDRGWSGELFF.

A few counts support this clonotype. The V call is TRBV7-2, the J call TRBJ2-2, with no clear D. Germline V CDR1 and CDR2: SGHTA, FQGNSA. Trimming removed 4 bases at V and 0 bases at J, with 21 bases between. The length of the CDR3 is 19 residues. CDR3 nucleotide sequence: TGTGCCAGCAGCTCACCCACCGCCGGGTTTAATGCGAACACCGGGGAGCTGTTTTTT. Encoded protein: CASSSPTAGFNANTGELFF.

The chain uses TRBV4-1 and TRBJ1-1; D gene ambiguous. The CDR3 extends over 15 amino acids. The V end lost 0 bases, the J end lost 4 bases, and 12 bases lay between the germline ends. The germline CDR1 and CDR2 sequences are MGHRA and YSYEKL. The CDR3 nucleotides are TGCGCCAGCAGCCAAGATTGGGCTTTATCCACTGAAGCTTTCTTT. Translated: CASSQDWALSTEAFF.

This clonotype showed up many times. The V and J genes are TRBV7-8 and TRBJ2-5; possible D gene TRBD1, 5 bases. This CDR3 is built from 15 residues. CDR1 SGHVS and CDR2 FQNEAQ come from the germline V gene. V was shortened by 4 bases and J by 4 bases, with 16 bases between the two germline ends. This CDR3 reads CASSSNRPGGETQYF. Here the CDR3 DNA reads TGTGCCAGCAGCTCAAACAGGCCCGGCGGAGAGACCCAGTACTTC. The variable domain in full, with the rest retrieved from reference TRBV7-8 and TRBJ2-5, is GAGVSQSPRYKVAKRGQDVALRCDPISGHVSLFWYQQALGQGPEFLTYFQNEAQLDKSGLPSDRFFAERPEGSVSTLKIQRTQQEDSAVYLCASSSNRPGGETQYFGPGTRLLVL.